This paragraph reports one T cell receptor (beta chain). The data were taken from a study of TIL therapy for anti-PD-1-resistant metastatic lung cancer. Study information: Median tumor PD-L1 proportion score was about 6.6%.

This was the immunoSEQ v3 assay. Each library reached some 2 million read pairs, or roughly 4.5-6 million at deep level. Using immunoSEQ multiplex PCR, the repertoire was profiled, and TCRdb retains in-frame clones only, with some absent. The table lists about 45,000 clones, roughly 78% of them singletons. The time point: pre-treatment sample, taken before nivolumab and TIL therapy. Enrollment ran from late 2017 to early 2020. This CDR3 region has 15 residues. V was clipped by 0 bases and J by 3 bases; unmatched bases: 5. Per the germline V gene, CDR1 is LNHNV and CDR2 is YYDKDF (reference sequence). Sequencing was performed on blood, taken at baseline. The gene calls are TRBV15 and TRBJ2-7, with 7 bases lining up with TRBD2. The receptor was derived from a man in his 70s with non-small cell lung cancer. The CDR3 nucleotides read TGTGCCACCAGCAGAGAGGCTAGCGGATACTACGAGCAGTACTTC. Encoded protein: CATSREASGYYEQYF.